These 6 T cell receptor beta chains came from one sample sequenced in a study of shared clonotypes between healthy human individuals. CD45RO-negative cells were positively selected for CCR7, leaving out terminally differentiated effector memory CD45RA+ cells. Clones were sequenced by immunoSEQ multiplex PCR, and TCRdb holds only the in-frame ones, with some missing. The sample records about 2 million clones, approximately 95% being singletons. Material: naive CD8+ T cells sorted from blood. These TCRs come from a man aged 18 to 35 in good health.

The CDR3, as DNA: TGTGCCAGCGGGTTATCCGGGCCCTCGGTGGAGCCCCAGCATTTT. This gives the protein CASGLSGPSVEPQHF. This chain uses TRBV7-2 with TRBJ1-5; D uncertain. CDR1 SGHTA and CDR2 FQGNSA come from the germline V gene. The CDR3 spans 15 residues. Trimming took 8 bases from V and 8 from J, leaving 22 bases between them. The whole variable domain, remainder taken from reference TRBV7-2 and TRBJ1-5, is GAGVSQSPSNKVTEKGKDVELRCDPISGHTALYWYRQSLGQGLEFLIYFQGNSAPDKSGLPSDRFSAERTGGSVSTLTIQRTQQEDSAVYLCASGLSGPSVEPQHFGDGTRLSIL.

The V and J genes are TRBV2 and TRBJ1-2; TRBD1 might be the D (5 bases). CDR1 is SNHLY and CDR2 is FYNNEI in the germline V gene. V was trimmed by 0 bases and J by 5 bases, leaving 22 bases between them. CDR3 size: 18 residues. CDR3 DNA: TGTGCCAGCAGTGAAGCTCGGGAAGGCGCGACAGTTACATATGGCTACACCTTC. Its translation: CASSEAREGATVTYGYTF.

V and J are TRBV11-2 and TRBJ2-1; the D gene is possibly TRBD2 (5 bases). The CDR3 covers 13 residues. Trimming pared 5 bases from V and 6 bases from J, leaving 11 bases between. Germline CDR1 and CDR2: SGHAT and FQNNGV. The CDR3 nucleotides are TGTGCCAGCAGCAGCCGGGAACTCAATGAGCAGTTCTTC. It specifies CASSSRELNEQFF.

The chain links TRBV4-3 to TRBJ2-5; maybe TRBD1 (7 bases). Deletions cut 0 bases from V and 5 bases from J, with 16 bases between. Germline V CDR1 and CDR2: LGHNA, YSLEER. The CDR3 runs 16 residues. CDR3 nucleotide sequence: TGCGCCAGCAGCCAAGATCCAGGAGGGGGCGGCGAGACCCAGTACTTC. Protein sequence: CASSQDPGGGGETQYF.

A remark on this clone: Other DNA sequences within the sample encode an identical CDR3. The genes are TRBV5-5 and TRBJ2-7, with TRBD1 matching 11 bases. CDR3 length: 13 amino acids. V was pared by 5 bases and J by 2 bases, with 0 bases of the junction left unmatched. CDR1 is SGHKS, CDR2 YYEKEE, per germline (reference sequence). The CDR3 protein is CASRGQGAYEQYF. In nucleotides, the CDR3 is TGTGCCAGCAGGGGACAGGGGGCCTACGAGCAGTACTTC.

V is TRBV27 and J is TRBJ1-1, with a tentative D call TRBD1 (5 bases). The germline V gene encodes CDR1 MNHEY and CDR2 SMNVEV (reference sequence). Deletions cut 5 bases from V and 0 bases from J, with 19 bases between. CDR3 size: 17 residues. The CDR3 loop reads CASSPQWTSPLNTEAFF. DNA of the CDR3: TGTGCCAGCAGTCCCCAATGGACATCTCCCCTGAACACTGAAGCTTTCTTT.